A selection of T cell receptor beta chains follows, all from one sample in a study of a mutant IDH1 vaccine in newly diagnosed glioma. Repertoires were generated with immunoSEQ multiplex PCR, while TCRdb's copy carries only in-frame clones and drops some. The sample has over 65,000 clones, roughly 84% seen once; the top ten hold 9.5% to 15%. These receptors lack a known antigen. Here the sequenced sample was PBMCs, taken from a glioma patient whose treatment included an IDH1 peptide vaccine. Receptor source: a man aged 18 to 30 with glioma. Both conserved end residues are part of each CDR3. The order of the fields is J gene, V gene, D gene, clone size, CDR3 DNA, CDR3 protein. A D gene is named only where the DNA matches it firmly. For some rows the clone size is stated as once, few or many, or as a class when expanded; others skip it.

>TRBJ1-2|TRBV30|-|-
TGTGCCTGGAGTTACCGTGTGTTCTATTATGGCTACACCTTC
CAWSYRVFYYGYTF
>TRBJ2-2|TRBV14|-|-
TGTGCCAGCAGCCTCTCTCGCACCGGGGAGCTGTTTTTT
CASSLSRTGELFF
>TRBJ2-7|TRBV29-1|TRBD1|-
TGCAGCGTTACCACCCGGACAGGGGGCTGGGACGAGCAGTACTTC
CSVTTRTGGWDEQYF
>TRBJ2-7|TRBV30|-|-
TGTGCCTGGAGTGCGGGGTCGGTGTACGAGCAGTACTTC
CAWSAGSVYEQYF
>TRBJ1-2|TRBV7-2|TRBD1|-
TGTGCCAGCAGCTTAGGACAGGGGTATGGCTACACCTTC
CASSLGQGYGYTF
>TRBJ1-2|TRBV6-6|-|-
TGTGCCAGCAGTTACTCGGCAGCTAACTATGGCTACACCTTC
CASSYSAANYGYTF
>TRBJ2-7|TRBV6-6|TRBD1|-
TGTGCCAGCAGCTCACCGGGACAGGGGAACGAGCAGTACTTC
CASSSPGQGNEQYF
>TRBJ1-1|TRBV6-5|-|-
TGTGCCAGCGGGGGTGGGTCCACTGAAGCTTTCTTT
CASGGGSTEAFF
>TRBJ1-5|TRBV27|-|-
TGTGCCAGCAGTCCCCAAATCGGACCGATCAATCAGCCCCAGCATTTT
CASSPQIGPINQPQHF
>TRBJ2-2|TRBV5-6|-|-
TGTGCCAGCAGCTTGGGTCGGGCCGGGGAGCTGTTTTTT
CASSLGRAGELFF
>TRBJ1-6|TRBV7-9|-|-
TGTGCCAGCGCAAGTTCGACTAATTCACCCCTCCACTTT
CASASSTNSPLHF
>TRBJ2-1|TRBV11-2|-|-
TGTGCCAGCAGCGACCCGGGCCGCGAGGCCTACAATGAGCAGTTCTTC
CASSDPGREAYNEQFF
>TRBJ2-7|TRBV7-8|TRBD1|-
TGTGCCAGCAGCTTAGGGAGTTTCAACAGGGGTAACGAGCAGTACTTC
CASSLGSFNRGNEQYF
>TRBJ2-5|TRBV4-2|-|-
TGTGCCAGCAGCCAAGCCGGCCCCCAAGAGACCCAGTACTTC
CASSQAGPQETQYF
>TRBJ2-5|TRBV30|-|-
TGTGCCTGGAGCCCGCTCACACAGGGAGGGTCCCAGTACTTC
CAWSPLTQGGSQYF
>TRBJ1-5|TRBV19|-|once
TGTGCCAGTAGTATAGTTAACCCGACAGCCATACGGGGATGGCATTTT
CASSIVNPTAIRGWHF
>TRBJ2-7|TRBV6-5|TRBD2|-
TGTGCCAGCAGTCCTAGCGGGACGACCTACGAGCAGTACTTC
CASSPSGTTYEQYF